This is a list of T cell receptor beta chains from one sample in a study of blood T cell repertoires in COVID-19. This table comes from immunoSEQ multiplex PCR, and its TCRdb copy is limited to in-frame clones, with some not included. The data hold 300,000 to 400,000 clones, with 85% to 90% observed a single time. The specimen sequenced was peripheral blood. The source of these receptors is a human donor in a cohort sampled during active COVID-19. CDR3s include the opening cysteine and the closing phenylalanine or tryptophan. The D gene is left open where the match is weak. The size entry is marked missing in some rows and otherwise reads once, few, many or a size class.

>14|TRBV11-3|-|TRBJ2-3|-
CASSLTGARDTQYF
TGTGCCAGCAGCTTAACTGGGGCGCGGGATACGCAGTATTTT
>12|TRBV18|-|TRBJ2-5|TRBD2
CASSRAGETQYF
TGTGCCAGCTCCCGCGCGGGGGAAACCCAGTACTTC
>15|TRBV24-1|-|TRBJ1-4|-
CATLPVGGAGEKLFF
TGTGCCACTCTCCCGGTGGGAGGGGCTGGGGAAAAACTGTTTTTT
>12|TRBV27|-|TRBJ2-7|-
CASGPGAYEQYF
TGTGCCAGCGGACCGGGGGCCTACGAGCAGTACTTC
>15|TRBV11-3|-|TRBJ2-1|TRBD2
CASSFSGTQSSEQFF
TGTGCCAGCAGCTTTAGCGGGACCCAGTCGAGTGAGCAGTTCTTC
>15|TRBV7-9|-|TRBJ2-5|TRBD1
CASSSRDRRRETQYF
TGTGCCAGCAGCTCACGGGACAGGAGGCGGGAGACCCAGTACTTC
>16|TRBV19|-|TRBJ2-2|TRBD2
CASSSGTSYNTGELFF
TGTGCCAGTAGTTCCGGGACTAGCTACAACACCGGGGAGCTGTTTTTT
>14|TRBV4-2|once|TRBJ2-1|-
CASKGQRQDNEQFF
TGTGCCAGCAAGGGGCAGCGACAAGACAATGAGCAGTTCTTC
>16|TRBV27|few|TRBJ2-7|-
CASSASGVASTYEQYF
TGTGCCAGCAGTGCCTCAGGCGTTGCCTCTACCTACGAGCAGTACTTC
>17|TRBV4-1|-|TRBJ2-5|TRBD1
CASSQDAQGQGVETQYF
TGCGCCAGCAGCCAAGATGCCCAGGGACAGGGTGTGGAGACCCAGTACTTC
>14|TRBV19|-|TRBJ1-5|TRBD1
CASRYEGAGQPQHF
TGTGCCAGTAGATATGAGGGGGCCGGTCAGCCCCAGCATTTT
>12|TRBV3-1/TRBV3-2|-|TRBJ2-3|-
CASSPLGDTQYF
TGTGCCAGCAGCCCCCTTGGCGATACGCAGTATTTT
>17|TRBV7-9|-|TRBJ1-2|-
CASSSPRPNRDGHGYTF
TGTGCCAGCAGCTCCCCTCGGCCCAACAGGGACGGTCATGGCTACACCTTC
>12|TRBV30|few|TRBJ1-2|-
CAWMSENYGYTF
TGTGCCTGGATGTCGGAGAACTATGGCTACACCTTC
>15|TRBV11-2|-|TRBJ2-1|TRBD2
CASSRTSGAYNEQFF
TGTGCCAGCAGCCGGACTAGCGGAGCTTACAATGAGCAGTTCTTC
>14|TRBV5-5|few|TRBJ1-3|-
CASSFDIVGNTIYF
TGTGCCAGCAGCTTCGATATAGTTGGAAACACCATATATTTT
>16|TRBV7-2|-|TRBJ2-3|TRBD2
CASSPRERGRTDTQYF
TGTGCCAGCAGCCCTAGGGAGCGGGGGCGCACAGATACGCAGTATTTT
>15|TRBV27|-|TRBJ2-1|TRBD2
CASSFLASGTNEQFF
TGTGCCAGCAGTTTCTTGGCTAGCGGGACCAATGAGCAGTTCTTC
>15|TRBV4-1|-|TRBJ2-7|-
CASSQDRGRESEQYF
TGCGCCAGCAGCCAAGATCGCGGCAGGGAATCAGAGCAGTACTTC
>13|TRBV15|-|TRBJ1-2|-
CATSRGQLYGYTF
TGTGCCACCAGCAGAGGACAGTTGTATGGCTACACCTTC
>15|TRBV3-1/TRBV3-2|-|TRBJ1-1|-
CASSQGSRLNTEAFF
TGTGCCAGCAGCCAAGGCTCGCGCCTGAACACTGAAGCTTTCTTT
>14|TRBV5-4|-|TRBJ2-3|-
CASSLTGVTDTQYF
TGTGCCAGCAGCTTGACAGGTGTGACAGATACGCAGTATTTT